Listed below are T cell receptor beta chains from one sample, sequenced in a study of shared clonotypes between healthy human individuals. The assay was immunoSEQ multiplex PCR, and TCRdb's table has in-frame clones only and misses some. The table lists millions of clones, under 95% of them singletons. Input material: naive CD8+ T cells from PBMCs. Every receptor here comes from a man younger than 30 in good health. Some clones in this sample may be carry-over from other donors' samples. The conserved cysteine and the conserved F or W are not part of the CDR3 here. The size field is filled for only some rows; it gives once, few, many or a size class.

clone size,V gene,J gene,CDR3 protein
.,TRBV5-4,TRBJ2-2,ASSLDRGTGELF
.,TRBV9,TRBJ2-5,ASSVGGGSMETQY
.,TRBV7-6,TRBJ2-1,ASSLGTPREQF
.,TRBV10-2,TRBJ2-5,ASSEIIGGETQY
.,TRBV15,TRBJ2-7,ATSRDRERNEQY
.,TRBV7-2,TRBJ2-7,ASSWIRDRNYEQY
.,TRBV25-1,TRBJ1-1,ASSESQGWTEAF
.,TRBV7-9,TRBJ1-5,ASSFGGDDNQPQH
.,TRBV11-1,TRBJ2-3,ASSFGGRTDTQY
.,TRBV7-3,TRBJ2-2,ASSLFTEGNTGELF
.,TRBV28,TRBJ2-7,ASSLLGDRAYEQY
once,TRBV4-1,TRBJ1-2,ASSQTGDYGYT
.,TRBV2,TRBJ2-3,ASKGGSTDTQY
.,TRBV5-1,TRBJ2-5,ASALDGGIRGWGETQY
.,TRBV7-9,TRBJ2-5,ASSPRGQETQY
.,TRBV27,TRBJ2-1,ASRRTSGSSYNEQF
few,TRBV11-2,TRBJ1-2,ASRDSERGARGYT
few,TRBV9,TRBJ1-1,ASSVGGADEAF
few,TRBV7-6,TRBJ2-7,ASSLNSYEQY
.,TRBV5-1,TRBJ2-1,ASSLVSAGDSYNEQF
.,TRBV7-9,TRBJ2-5,ASSFGTQY
.,TRBV19,TRBJ1-1,ASISFWAPGGPEAF
.,TRBV9,TRBJ1-3,ASSSRGLSGNTIY
once,TRBV19,TRBJ2-1,ASSRPSREQF
.,TRBV9,TRBJ2-3,ASSVDRSTDTQY
.,TRBV9,TRBJ2-3,ASSGYSGRETDTQY
.,TRBV4-1,TRBJ2-7,ASSEGAYEQY
once,TRBV27,TRBJ2-1,ASSLGGSVEQF
.,TRBV19,TRBJ1-2,ASSIRRQPNYGYT
.,TRBV11-2,TRBJ2-1,ASSPHPRREKGNNEQF
.,TRBV7-2,TRBJ2-2,ASSPRTSGENTGELF
.,TRBV4-1,TRBJ2-1,ASSTGTSGKAAHNEQF
.,TRBV27,TRBJ2-2,ASSLRAGDTGELF
.,TRBV19,TRBJ2-3,ASSIPGLADTQY
.,TRBV9,TRBJ2-3,ASTTGDSLDTQY
once,TRBV5-1,TRBJ1-1,ASSLERRTGATEAF
few,TRBV6-1,TRBJ1-1,ASSEPNTEAF
.,TRBV5-8,TRBJ2-1,ASSLAGSNEQF
.,TRBV27,TRBJ2-3,ASSLYLAGVADTQY
.,TRBV21-1,TRBJ2-5,ASSTAGQETQY
.,TRBV6-5,TRBJ2-1,ASTSGTSRYNEQF
.,TRBV5-4,TRBJ1-2,ASSSEQGAAYGYT
.,TRBV6-1,TRBJ2-3,ASSPTSLADTQY
few,TRBV7-9,TRBJ1-5,ASSTADRAIQPQH
.,TRBV28,TRBJ1-4,ASSTTGTEADNEKLF
.,TRBV7-8,TRBJ2-1,ASRSGRNDEQF
.,TRBV28,TRBJ2-7,ASSLVGSSYEQY
.,TRBV15,TRBJ2-7,ATSRGFSSYEQY